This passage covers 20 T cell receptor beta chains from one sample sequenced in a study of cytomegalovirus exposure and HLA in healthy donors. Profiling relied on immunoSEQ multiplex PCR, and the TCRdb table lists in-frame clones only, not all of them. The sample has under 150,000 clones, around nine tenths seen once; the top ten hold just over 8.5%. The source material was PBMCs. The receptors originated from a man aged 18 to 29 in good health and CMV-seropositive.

The CDR3 DNA is TGTGCCAGCAGTTCCGGGGGGAGCAATCAGCCCCAGCATTTT. Translated: CASSSGGSNQPQHF. The chain has TRBV6-1 and TRBJ1-5; D might be TRBD1 (5 bases). Germline V gene data show CDR1 as MNHNS and CDR2 as SASEGT. The CDR3 is made up of 14 amino acids. V was trimmed by 5 bases and J by 1 base, leaving 9 bases between them.

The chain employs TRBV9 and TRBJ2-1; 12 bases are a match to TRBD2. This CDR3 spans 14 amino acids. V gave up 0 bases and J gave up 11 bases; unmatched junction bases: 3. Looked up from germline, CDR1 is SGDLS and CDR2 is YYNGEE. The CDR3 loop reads CASSVGGLAGKQFF. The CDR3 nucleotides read TGTGCCAGCAGCGTAGGAGGACTAGCGGGAAAGCAGTTCTTC.

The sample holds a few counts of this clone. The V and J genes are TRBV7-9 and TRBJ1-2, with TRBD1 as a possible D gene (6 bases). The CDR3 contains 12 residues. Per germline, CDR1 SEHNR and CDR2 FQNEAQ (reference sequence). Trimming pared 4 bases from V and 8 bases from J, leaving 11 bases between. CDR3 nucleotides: TGTGCCAGCAGCTCGCGGACAGTGGGCTACACCTTC. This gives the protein CASSSRTVGYTF.

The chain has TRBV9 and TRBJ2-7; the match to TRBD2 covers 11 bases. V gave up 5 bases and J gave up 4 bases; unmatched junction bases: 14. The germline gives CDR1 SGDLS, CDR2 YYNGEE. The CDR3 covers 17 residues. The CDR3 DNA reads TGTGCCAGCAGAGTTACAGGACTAGCGGGCCAGGGGTACGAGCAGTACTTC. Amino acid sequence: CASRVTGLAGQGYEQYF. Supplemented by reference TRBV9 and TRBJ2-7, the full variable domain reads DSGVTQTPKHLITATGQRVTLRCSPRSGDLSVYWYQQSLDQGLQFLIQYYNGEERAKGNILERFSAQQFPDLHSELNLSSLELGDSALYFCASRVTGLAGQGYEQYFGPGTRLTVT.

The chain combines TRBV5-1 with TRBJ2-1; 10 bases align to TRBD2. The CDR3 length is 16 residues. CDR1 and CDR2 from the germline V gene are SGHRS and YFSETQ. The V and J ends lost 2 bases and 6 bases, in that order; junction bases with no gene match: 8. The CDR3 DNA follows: TGCGCCAGCAGCTTTATAGCGGGGGGCGGAAGCAATGAGCAGTTCTTC. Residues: CASSFIAGGGSNEQFF. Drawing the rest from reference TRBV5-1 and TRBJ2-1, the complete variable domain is KAGVTQTPRYLIKTRGQQVTLSCSPISGHRSVSWYQQTPGQGLQFLFEYFSETQRNKGNFPGRFSGRQFSNSRSEMNVSTLELGDSALYLCASSFIAGGGSNEQFFGPGTRLTVL.

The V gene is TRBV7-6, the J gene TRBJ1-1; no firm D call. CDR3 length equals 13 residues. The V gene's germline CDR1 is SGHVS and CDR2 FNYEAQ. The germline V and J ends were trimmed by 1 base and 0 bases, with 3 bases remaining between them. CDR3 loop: CASSLVMNTEAFF. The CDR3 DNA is TGTGCCAGCAGCTTAGTAATGAACACTGAAGCTTTCTTT.

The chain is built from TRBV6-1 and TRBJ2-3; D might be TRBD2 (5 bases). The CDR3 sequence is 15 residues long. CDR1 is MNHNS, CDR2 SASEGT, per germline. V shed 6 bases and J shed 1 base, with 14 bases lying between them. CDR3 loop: CASRARGSGTDTQYF. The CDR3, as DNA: TGTGCCAGCAGGGCCCGGGGTTCAGGCACAGATACGCAGTATTTT.

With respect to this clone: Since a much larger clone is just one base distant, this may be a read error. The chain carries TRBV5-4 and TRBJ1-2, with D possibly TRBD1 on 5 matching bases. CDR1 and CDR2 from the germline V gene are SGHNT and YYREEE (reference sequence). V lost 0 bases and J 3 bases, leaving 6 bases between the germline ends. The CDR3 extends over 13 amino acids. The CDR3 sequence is CASSLEGDYGYTF. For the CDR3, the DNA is TGTGCCAGCAGCTTGGAAGGGGACTATGGCTACACCTTC. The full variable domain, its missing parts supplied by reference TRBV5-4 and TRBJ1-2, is ETGVTQSPTHLIKTRGQQVTLRCSSQSGHNTVSWYQQALGQGPQFIFQYYREEENGRGNFPPRFSGLQFPNYSSELNVNALELDDSALYLCASSLEGDYGYTFGSGTRLTVV.

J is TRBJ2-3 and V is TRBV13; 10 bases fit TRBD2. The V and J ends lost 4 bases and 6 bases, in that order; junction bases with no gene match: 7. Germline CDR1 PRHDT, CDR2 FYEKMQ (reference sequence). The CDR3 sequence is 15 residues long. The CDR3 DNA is TGTGCCAGCAGCTCCTTCAGCGGGGGGGCGGATACGCAGTATTTT. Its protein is CASSSFSGGADTQYF.

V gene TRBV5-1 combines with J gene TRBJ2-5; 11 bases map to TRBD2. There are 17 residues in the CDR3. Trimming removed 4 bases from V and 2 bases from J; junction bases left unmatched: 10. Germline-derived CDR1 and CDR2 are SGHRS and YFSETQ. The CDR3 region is CASSPLAGGNGQETQYF. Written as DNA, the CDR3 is TGCGCCAGCAGCCCCCTAGCGGGAGGAAATGGGCAAGAGACCCAGTACTTC.

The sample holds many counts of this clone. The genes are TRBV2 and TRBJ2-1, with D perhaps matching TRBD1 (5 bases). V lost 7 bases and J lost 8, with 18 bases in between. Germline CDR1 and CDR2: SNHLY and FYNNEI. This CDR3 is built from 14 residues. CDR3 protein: CASIARPQGDEQFF. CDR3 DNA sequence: TGTGCCAGCATCGCTCGACCCCAAGGGGATGAGCAGTTCTTC.

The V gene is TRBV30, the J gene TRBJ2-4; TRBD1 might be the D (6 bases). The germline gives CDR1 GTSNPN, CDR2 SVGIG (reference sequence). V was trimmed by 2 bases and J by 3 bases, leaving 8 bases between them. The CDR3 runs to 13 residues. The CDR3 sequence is CAWSTGSKNIQYF. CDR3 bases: TGTGCCTGGAGTACAGGGAGCAAAAACATTCAGTACTTC.

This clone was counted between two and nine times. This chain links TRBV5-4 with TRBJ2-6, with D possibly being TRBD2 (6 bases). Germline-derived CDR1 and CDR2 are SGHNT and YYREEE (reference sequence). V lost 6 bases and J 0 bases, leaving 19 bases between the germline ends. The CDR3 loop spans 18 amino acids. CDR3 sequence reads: CASTSSGWGDSGANVLTF. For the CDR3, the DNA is TGTGCCAGCACCTCCTCGGGTTGGGGGGACTCTGGGGCCAACGTCCTGACTTTC.

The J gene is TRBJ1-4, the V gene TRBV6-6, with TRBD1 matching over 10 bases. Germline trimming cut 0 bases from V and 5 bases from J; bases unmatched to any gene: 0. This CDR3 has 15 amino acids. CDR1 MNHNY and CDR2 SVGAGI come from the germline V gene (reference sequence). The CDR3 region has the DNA TGTGCCAGCAGTTACTCGGGACAGGGGAATGAAAAACTGTTTTTT. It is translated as CASSYSGQGNEKLFF.

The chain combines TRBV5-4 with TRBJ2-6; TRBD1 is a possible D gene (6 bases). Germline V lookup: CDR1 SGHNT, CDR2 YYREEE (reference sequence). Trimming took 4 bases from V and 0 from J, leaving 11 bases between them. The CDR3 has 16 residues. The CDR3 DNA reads TGTGCCAGCAGCAAAGGACAGTTCTCTGGGGCCAACGTCCTGACTTTC. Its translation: CASSKGQFSGANVLTF.

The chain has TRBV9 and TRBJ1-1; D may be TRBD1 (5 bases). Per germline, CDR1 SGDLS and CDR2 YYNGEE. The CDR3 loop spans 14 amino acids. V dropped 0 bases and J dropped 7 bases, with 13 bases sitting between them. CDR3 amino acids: CASSVDTTGDEAFF. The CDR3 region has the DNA TGTGCCAGCAGCGTAGATACGACGGGGGATGAAGCTTTCTTT.

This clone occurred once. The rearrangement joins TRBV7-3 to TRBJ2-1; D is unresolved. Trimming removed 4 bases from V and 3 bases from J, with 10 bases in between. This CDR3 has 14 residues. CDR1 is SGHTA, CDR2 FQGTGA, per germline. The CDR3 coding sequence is TGTGCCAGCAGCTCCTCAGGATACTACAATGAGCAGTTCTTC. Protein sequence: CASSSSGYYNEQFF. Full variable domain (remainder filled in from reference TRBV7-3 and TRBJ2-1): GAGVSQTPSNKVTEKGKYVELRCDPISGHTALYWYRQSLGQGPEFLIYFQGTGAADDSGLPNDRFFAVRPEGSVSTLKIQRTERGDSAVYLCASSSSGYYNEQFFGPGTRLTVL.

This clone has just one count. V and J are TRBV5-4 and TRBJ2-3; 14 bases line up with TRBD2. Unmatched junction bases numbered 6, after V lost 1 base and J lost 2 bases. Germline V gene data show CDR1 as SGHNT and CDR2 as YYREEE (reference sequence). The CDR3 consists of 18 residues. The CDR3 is CASSLLKGLAGATDTQYF. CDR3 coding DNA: TGTGCCAGCAGCTTGTTGAAGGGACTAGCGGGGGCCACAGATACGCAGTATTTT.

For the CDR3, the DNA is TGTGCCAGCAGTGGGACTAGCGGACGCACAGATACGCAGTATTTT. It translates to CASSGTSGRTDTQYF. The V and J genes are TRBV2 and TRBJ2-3; the match to TRBD2 covers 10 bases. The CDR3 has 15 amino acids. Losses at the gene ends were 4 bases for V and 1 base for J; bases not matched to a gene: 2. Germline assignment: CDR1 SNHLY and CDR2 FYNNEI.

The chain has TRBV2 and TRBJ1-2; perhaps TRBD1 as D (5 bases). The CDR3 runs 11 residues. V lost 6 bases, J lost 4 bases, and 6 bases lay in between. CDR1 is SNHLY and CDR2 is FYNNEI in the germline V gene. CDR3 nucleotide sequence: TGTGCCAGCAGACAGGCCTATGGCTACACCTTC. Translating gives CASRQAYGYTF.